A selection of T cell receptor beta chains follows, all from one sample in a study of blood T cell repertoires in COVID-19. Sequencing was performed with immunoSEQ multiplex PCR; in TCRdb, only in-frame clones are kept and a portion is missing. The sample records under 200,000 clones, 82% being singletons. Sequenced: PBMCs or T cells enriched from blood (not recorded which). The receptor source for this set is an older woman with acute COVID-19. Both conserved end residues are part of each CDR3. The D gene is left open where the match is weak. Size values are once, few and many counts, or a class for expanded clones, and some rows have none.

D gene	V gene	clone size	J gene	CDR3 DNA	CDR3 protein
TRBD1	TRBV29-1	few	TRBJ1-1	TGCAGCGCTAGAAGACAGGGAACTGAAGCTTTCTTT	CSARRQGTEAFF
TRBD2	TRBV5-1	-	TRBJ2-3	TGCGCCAGCAGCTTGTCCTCTAGCGGGAGTTCAGATACGCAGTATTTT	CASSLSSSGSSDTQYF
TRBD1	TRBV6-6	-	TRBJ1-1	TGTGCCAGCAGTTTCGTCGACAGGGCGAACACTGAAGCTTTCTTT	CASSFVDRANTEAFF
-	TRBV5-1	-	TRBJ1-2	TGCGCCAGCAGCTTGGATATAGGAGGAGTTAACTATGGCTACACCTTC	CASSLDIGGVNYGYTF
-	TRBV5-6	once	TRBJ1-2	TGTGCCAGCAGAGACAAGTTCTATGGCTACACCTTC	CASRDKFYGYTF
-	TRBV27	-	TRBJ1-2	TGTGCCAGCAGTTACTCAGGGGCCTATGGCTACACCTTC	CASSYSGAYGYTF
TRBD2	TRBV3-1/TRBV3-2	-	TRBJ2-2	TGTGCCAGCAGCCCGGTTAGACTAGCGGGAGGGCCCACCGGGGAGCTGTTTTTT	CASSPVRLAGGPTGELFF
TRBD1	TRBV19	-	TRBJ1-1	TGTGCCAGTCTCCTTCGGACAGGAGCTAACACTGAAGCTTTCTTT	CASLLRTGANTEAFF
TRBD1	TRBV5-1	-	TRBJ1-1	TGCGCCAGCAGCCCGTTGACAGGGATGAACACTGAAGCTTTCTTT	CASSPLTGMNTEAFF
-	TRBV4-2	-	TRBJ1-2	TGTGCCAGCAGCCAACCCGGGGGGGATGGCTACACCTTC	CASSQPGGDGYTF
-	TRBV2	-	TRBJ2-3	TGTGCCAGCAAAGGCGACTACAACACAGATACGCAGTATTTT	CASKGDYNTDTQYF
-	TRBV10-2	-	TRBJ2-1	TGCGCCAGCGCCGCCGGACTAACGGAGCAGTTCTTC	CASAAGLTEQFF
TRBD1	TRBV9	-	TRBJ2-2	TGTGCCAGCAGAACCGGGACAGCCGACACCGGGGAGCTGTTTTTT	CASRTGTADTGELFF
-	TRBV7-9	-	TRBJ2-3	TGTGCCAGCAGCTTAGATATATCGGCGGGCGTCACAGATACGCAGTATTTT	CASSLDISAGVTDTQYF
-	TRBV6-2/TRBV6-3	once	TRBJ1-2	TGTGCCAGCAGTTACGCGGGGGCGCTTGGCTACACCTTC	CASSYAGALGYTF
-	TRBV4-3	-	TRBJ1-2	TGCGCCAGCAGCCAAGAAACCTCGGCTAACTATGGCTACACCTTC	CASSQETSANYGYTF
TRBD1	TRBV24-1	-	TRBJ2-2	TGTGCCACCAGGCAGGGGGCCACCGGGGAGCTGTTTTTT	CATRQGATGELFF
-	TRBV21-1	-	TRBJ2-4	TGTGCCAGCAGCTACCTTTCCGGACAGCCCAAAAACATTCAGTACTTC	CASSYLSGQPKNIQYF
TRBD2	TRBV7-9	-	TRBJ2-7	TGTGCCAGCAGCTCCCCCACTAGCGGGAGCTACGAGCAGTACTTC	CASSSPTSGSYEQYF
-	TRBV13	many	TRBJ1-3	TGTGCCAGCAGCTTTAGCCCGGGCTCTGGAAACACCATATATTTT	CASSFSPGSGNTIYF
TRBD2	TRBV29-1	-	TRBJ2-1	TGCAGCGTTGCGGGACTAGCGGGTCTCTCCTACAATGAGCAGTTCTTC	CSVAGLAGLSYNEQFF
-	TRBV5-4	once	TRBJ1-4	TGTGCCAGCAGTACCCAAGGGAGGAATGAAAAACTGTTTTTT	CASSTQGRNEKLFF
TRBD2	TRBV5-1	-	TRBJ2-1	TGCGCCAGCAGCTGGGGGACTAGCACGGATGAGCAGTTCTTC	CASSWGTSTDEQFF
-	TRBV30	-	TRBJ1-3	TGTGCCTGGAGTTCGACGACTAGGGGCCTCTCTGGAAACACCATATATTTT	CAWSSTTRGLSGNTIYF
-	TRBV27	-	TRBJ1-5	TGTGCCAGCCGTAGCCCCGGCAGGCAGGGTTGGAATCAGCCCCAGCATTTT	CASRSPGRQGWNQPQHF
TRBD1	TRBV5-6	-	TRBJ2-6	TGTGCCAGCAGCTCCCCCGGGACAGGGCTCTCTGGGGCCAACGTCCTGACTTTC	CASSSPGTGLSGANVLTF
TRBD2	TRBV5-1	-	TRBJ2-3	TGCGCCAGCAGCTTGGTGGGACTACCCAACAGCGGCGCGCAGTATTTT	CASSLVGLPNSGAQYF
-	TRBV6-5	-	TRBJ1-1	TGTGCCAGCAGTCACAGGCTTGAAGCTTTCTTT	CASSHRLEAFF
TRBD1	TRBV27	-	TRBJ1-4	TGTGCCAGCAGTCCGGACAGGGATGATGAAAAACTGTTTTTT	CASSPDRDDEKLFF